These 15 T cell receptor beta chains originate from one sample sequenced in a study of CD8 T cells in ankylosing spondylitis. TCRdb re-called the 5' RACE reads with MiXCR, one entry per CDR3 protein. Found here are about 69,000 distinct CDR3 sequences, roughly 5.2% of them singletons; the top ten hold about 2.2%. The sequencing input was blood, either unsorted or a sorted T cell fraction (not recorded which). The receptors here all came from a male donor with ankylosing spondylitis or in good health (not recorded which).

There are many counts of this clonotype. The chain joins TRBV12-3 or TRBV12-4 to TRBJ1-2; the D gene is possibly TRBD1 (6 bases). Trimming shortened V by 6 bases and J by 4 bases, and 21 bases separated the two germline ends. CDR3 size: 16 residues. CDR3: CASSRAIQQGSYGYTF. The CDR3 nucleotides read TGTGCCAGCAGCCGCGCCATACAACAGGGATCCTATGGCTACACCTTC.

This clonotype was observed many times. The chain combines TRBV12-3 or TRBV12-4 with TRBJ2-6; no reliable D call. This CDR3 has 13 residues. Trimming took off 1 base at V and 3 bases at J, with 1 base between the two ends. The CDR3 region is CASSLDGANVLTF. CDR3 nucleotides: TGTGCCAGCAGTTTAGATGGGGCCAACGTCCTGACTTTC.

This clonotype was counted at least ten times. The chain links TRBV12-3 or TRBV12-4 to TRBJ2-1; 7 bases are shared with TRBD2. J lost 9 bases, V lost 6 bases, and 14 bases had no gene match. This CDR3 has 15 residues. Here the CDR3 reads CASSIPSGLPAEQFF. In nucleotides, the CDR3 is TGTGCCAGCAGCATACCTAGCGGCCTGCCTGCTGAGCAGTTCTTC.

This clonotype showed up many times. J is TRBJ2-3 and V is TRBV11-1; TRBD2 agrees at 7 bases. Trimming cost V 4 bases and J 0 bases; bases outside gene matches: 22. The CDR3 is 21 residues long. Germline V CDR1 and CDR2: SGHAT, FQDESV (reference sequence). CDR3: CASSSPPHSAGDPISTDTQYF. The CDR3 region has the DNA TGTGCCAGCAGCTCGCCGCCTCATAGTGCGGGAGACCCTATTAGCACAGATACGCAGTATTTT.

This clonotype was counted ten times or more. The V call is TRBV3-1, the J call TRBJ1-4; 7 bases agree with TRBD1. The CDR3 sequence is 16 residues long. The V gene end was trimmed by 0 bases and the J gene end by 8 bases; junction bases not matched to a gene: 9. Germline lookup yields CDR1 LGHDT and CDR2 YNNKEL (reference sequence). CDR3 in DNA: TGTGCCAGCAGCCAAGATTTAGTGGGGACAGAAGAAAAACTGTTTTTT. It specifies CASSQDLVGTEEKLFF.

This clonotype was observed many times. The chain is built from TRBV5-1 and TRBJ1-2, with D possibly matching TRBD1 (5 bases). This CDR3 comprises 14 residues. Trimming stripped 4 bases from V and 0 bases from J, with 10 bases between. Per the germline V gene, CDR1 is SGHRS and CDR2 is YFSETQ. CDR3 loop: CASSVGTANYGYTF. CDR3 nucleotides: TGCGCCAGCAGCGTTGGGACGGCTAACTATGGCTACACCTTC.

This clonotype has at least ten counts. The CDR3 DNA reads as TGTGCCAGCAGCTCCGGGACAGACGCTTTCTTT. Encoded protein: CASSSGTDAFF. The chain combines TRBV7-9 with TRBJ1-1; 7 bases fit TRBD1. The germline CDR1 and CDR2 sequences are SEHNR and FQNEAQ (reference sequence). V was clipped by 4 bases and J by 11 bases; unmatched bases: 4. The CDR3 consists of 11 residues.

This clonotype was picked up many times. The gene calls are TRBV30 and TRBJ1-1; D perhaps matches TRBD1 (5 bases). V lost 2 bases to trimming and J lost 11 bases, with 21 bases between them. This CDR3 comprises 14 residues. Germline-derived CDR1 and CDR2 are GTSNPN and SVGIG (reference sequence). The CDR3 loop reads CAWSPSPQTAPAFF. As DNA, the CDR3 is TGTGCCTGGAGTCCTTCTCCCCAGACAGCTCCCGCTTTCTTT. Supplemented by reference TRBV30 and TRBJ1-1, the full variable domain reads SQTIHQWPATLVQPVGSPLSLECTVEGTSNPNLYWYRQAAGRGLQLLFYSVGIGQISSEVPQNLSASRPQDRQFILSSKKLLLSDSGFYLCAWSPSPQTAPAFFGQGTRLTVV.

The table lists this clonotype with many counts. The CDR3 region is CAISGGEETQYF. In nucleotides, the CDR3 is TGTGCCATCAGTGGAGGGGAAGAGACCCAGTACTTC. The rearrangement links TRBV10-3 to TRBJ2-5; D may be TRBD1 or TRBD2 (5 bases each). Germline V gene data show CDR1 as ENHRY and CDR2 as SYGVKD. V shed 4 bases and J shed 3 bases, with 6 bases lying between them. The CDR3 has 12 amino acids.

The rearrangement links TRBV20-1 to TRBJ1-1; D remains unclear. CDR3 length: 16 amino acids. Germline V CDR1 and CDR2: DFQATT, SNEGSKA (reference sequence). CDR3 DNA sequence: TGCTGCGCTATCTCCATCCCCGCGGGGTCAAATACTGAAGCTTTCTTT. Its translation: CCAISIPAGSNTEAFF.

In its sample, this clonotype was seen many times. The chain employs TRBV7-2 and TRBJ2-7, with D perhaps matching TRBD1 (6 bases). V lost 3 bases and J lost 3, with 15 bases in between. Germline loops: CDR1 SGHTA, CDR2 FQGNSA. The CDR3 covers 15 residues. CDR3 in DNA: TGTGCCAGCAGCTTTCCGACAGGTTTGTTCTACGAGCAGTACTTC. Translation gives CASSFPTGLFYEQYF. The entire variable domain, with the rest obtained from reference TRBV7-2 and TRBJ2-7, is as follows: GAGVSQSPSNKVTEKGKDVELRCDPISGHTALYWYRQSLGQGLEFLIYFQGNSAPDKSGLPSDRFSAERTGGSVSTLTIQRTQQEDSAVYLCASSFPTGLFYEQYFGPGTRLTVT.

Of note for this clonotype: A read error may account for a junction end that differs from germline. The V call is TRBV24-1, the J call TRBJ2-2; D is tentatively TRBD1 or TRBD2 (5 bases each). CDR1 and CDR2 (germline): KGHDR, SFDVKD. The CDR3 extends over 14 amino acids. In DNA, the CDR3 is TGCACCACCAGATCGGGGCCGAACACCGGGGAGCTGTTTTTT. As protein: CTTRSGPNTGELFF.

This clonotype was detected ten times or more. V usage is TRBV10-2 and J usage is TRBJ2-7; weak D call: TRBD1 (6 bases). CDR1 and CDR2 from the germline V gene are WSHSY and SAAADI. The CDR3 runs to 13 residues. V was cut by 4 bases and J by 5 bases, with 12 bases left in between. This CDR3 is CASSVGRGHEQYF. CDR3 in DNA: TGCGCCAGCAGTGTCGGCAGGGGACACGAGCAGTACTTC.

This clonotype was seen at least ten times. The chain couples TRBV25-1 to TRBJ1-3; D gene unclear. The V gene lost 4 bases and the J gene lost 6 bases, with 7 bases spanning the gap. The CDR3 has 12 residues. Germline CDR1 reads MGHDK; CDR2 reads SYGVNS. The CDR3, as DNA: TGTGCCAGCAGTGCGGTAGCAAACACCATATATTTT. Amino acid sequence: CASSAVANTIYF. The variable domain in full, with the rest retrieved from reference TRBV25-1 and TRBJ1-3, is EADIYQTPRYLVIGTGKKITLECSQTMGHDKMYWYQQDPGMELHLIHYSYGVNSTEKGDLSSESTVSRIRTEHFPLTLESARPSHTSQYLCASSAVANTIYFGEGSWLTVV.

This clonotype occurred many times. The chain joins TRBV14 to TRBJ1-6, with unresolved D. The CDR3 totals 13 residues. The V end lost 4 bases, the J end lost 10 bases, and 11 bases lay between the germline ends. Germline lookup yields CDR1 SGHDN and CDR2 FVKESK. The CDR3 protein is CASSPIPGSPLHF. For the CDR3, the DNA is TGTGCCAGCAGCCCAATTCCCGGGTCACCCCTCCACTTT.